These 27 T cell receptor beta chains were sequenced from one sample in a study of blood T cell repertoires in COVID-19. Data came from immunoSEQ multiplex PCR; TCRdb stores just in-frame clones and leaves some out. The sample lists about 75,000 clones, approximately 82% seen once, with approximately 20% in the top ten. Sequenced input: peripheral blood. These receptors were taken from a woman in her forties or fifties with acute or convalescent COVID-19.

This chain links TRBV4-3 with TRBJ2-1; 8 bases match TRBD2. CDR1 is LGHNA, CDR2 YSLEER, per germline. J was trimmed by 9 bases and V by 2 bases; bases with no gene match: 12. The CDR3 totals 16 residues. This chain's CDR3 is CASSQLGLAGISEQFF. For the CDR3, the DNA is TGCGCCAGCAGCCAACTAGGGCTAGCGGGTATTTCTGAGCAGTTCTTC.

This sequence joins TRBV25-1 and TRBJ1-1; D may be TRBD1 (5 bases). V was shortened by 6 bases and J by 4 bases, with 18 bases between the two germline ends. Germline-derived CDR1 and CDR2 are MGHDK and SYGVNS. This CDR3 contains 15 residues. The CDR3 loop reads CASSADAGLVTEAFF. The CDR3 DNA sequence: TGTGCCAGCAGCGCCGACGCAGGGTTGGTCACTGAAGCTTTCTTT.

In this sample, this clone turned up once. The genes are TRBV2 and TRBJ2-3; TRBD2 agrees at 11 bases. There are 17 residues in the CDR3. Germline V gene sequence: CDR1 SNHLY, CDR2 FYNNEI. Trimming at V came to 7 bases and at J to 5 bases, leaving 14 bases not matched to a gene. CDR3 amino acids: CASKTGMGLAAKDTQYF. The CDR3, as DNA: TGTGCCAGCAAAACTGGTATGGGACTAGCGGCAAAAGATACGCAGTATTTT.

The sample holds one count of this clone. The CDR3 loop is CASSLTANYGYTF. The CDR3 DNA sequence: TGTGCCAGCAGCTTGACAGCCAACTATGGCTACACCTTC. The V call is TRBV5-4, the J call TRBJ1-2; D is undetermined. Germline values: CDR1 SGHNT, CDR2 YYREEE (reference sequence). CDR3 length equals 13 residues. The V gene lost 1 base and the J gene lost 2 bases, with 6 bases spanning the gap.

V is TRBV6-4 and J is TRBJ2-3; 8 bases match TRBD2. After removal of 5 bases from V and 1 base from J, the junction contained 5 bases not matched to a gene. This CDR3 is built from 15 residues. CDR1 is MRHNA, CDR2 SNTAGT, per germline. The CDR3 DNA is TGTGCCAGCAGTTCAAGCGGGGGAGGCACAGATACGCAGTATTTT. Its translation is CASSSSGGGTDTQYF.

The chain is built from TRBV6-5 and TRBJ2-7, with 11 bases identical to TRBD1. The V segment lost 8 bases and the J segment 7 bases; nucleotides outside the gene matches: 7. The CDR3 is 13 amino acids. The V gene's germline CDR1 is MNHEY and CDR2 SVGAGI. CDR3 loop: CASGTGGGEEQYF. Written as DNA, the CDR3 is TGTGCCAGCGGGACAGGGGGGGGCGAAGAGCAGTACTTC.

V is TRBV6-2 or TRBV6-3 and J is TRBJ2-3, with no clear D. Trimming stripped 6 bases from V and 8 bases from J, with 12 bases between. The CDR3 runs to 12 residues. Germline V gives CDR1 MNHEY, CDR2 SVGEGT. The CDR3 here is CASSPPSGTQYF. In nucleotides, the CDR3 is TGTGCCAGCAGCCCCCCGTCAGGTACGCAGTATTTT.

This clone was seen repeatedly, ten times or more. The chain couples TRBV5-4 to TRBJ1-3; D uncertain. This CDR3 has 13 amino acids. CDR1 and CDR2 (germline): SGHNT, YYREEE (reference sequence). V lost 0 bases and J 4 bases, leaving 5 bases between the germline ends. The CDR3 here is CASSLAGGNTIYF. In DNA form, the CDR3 reads TGTGCCAGCAGCTTGGCCGGGGGAAACACCATATATTTT.

The CDR3 coding sequence is TGTGCCAGCGGTTGGCTAGCGGGTAACTACGAGCAGTACTTC. Translation gives CASGWLAGNYEQYF. The chain joins TRBV6-5 to TRBJ2-7; 8 bases map to TRBD2. Germline loops: CDR1 MNHEY, CDR2 SVGAGI. The CDR3 loop spans 14 amino acids. V shed 8 bases and J 3 bases; nucleotides not matched to a gene: 9.

The chain has TRBV5-1 and TRBJ2-1; maybe TRBD1 (5 bases). Trimming removed 0 bases at V and 5 bases at J, with 9 bases between. The CDR3 runs to 14 residues. Germline V CDR1 and CDR2: SGHRS, YFSETQ. This CDR3 is CASSLVYRHNEQFF. The CDR3 DNA sequence: TGCGCCAGCAGCTTGGTGTACAGGCACAATGAGCAGTTCTTC.

This chain links TRBV5-1 with TRBJ1-1; 7 bases line up with TRBD1. Germline V gene sequence: CDR1 SGHRS, CDR2 YFSETQ. J lost 1 base, V lost 4 bases, and 4 bases had no gene match. The CDR3 sequence is 14 residues long. As DNA, the CDR3 is TGCGCCAGCAGCAATCCAGGGGGGAACACTGAAGCTTTCTTT. This codes for CASSNPGGNTEAFF.

The chain couples TRBV5-4 to TRBJ2-7, with 8 bases that match TRBD2. Germline loops: CDR1 SGHNT, CDR2 YYREEE (reference sequence). This CDR3 is built from 12 residues. CDR3 residues: CAISGGGNEQYF. Here the CDR3 DNA reads TGTGCTATATCTGGCGGGGGGAACGAGCAGTACTTC.

The chain recombines TRBV5-4 with TRBJ1-2, with D maybe TRBD1 (6 bases). Per germline, CDR1 SGHNT and CDR2 YYREEE (reference sequence). V was clipped by 5 bases and J by 2 bases, with 13 bases between them. The CDR3 has 14 amino acids. In DNA form, the CDR3 reads TGTGCCAGCAGAGGGGGGGGCTCGAACTATGGCTACACCTTC. It codes for CASRGGGSNYGYTF. The full variable domain, with the rest looked up from reference TRBV5-4 and TRBJ1-2, is ETGVTQSPTHLIKTRGQQVTLRCSSQSGHNTVSWYQQALGQGPQFIFQYYREEENGRGNFPPRFSGLQFPNYSSELNVNALELDDSALYLCASRGGGSNYGYTFGSGTRLTVV.

This rearrangement joins TRBV5-1 to TRBJ2-5, with D maybe TRBD2 (6 bases). This CDR3 has 16 amino acids. From germline, CDR1 is SGHRS and CDR2 YFSETQ. The V gene lost 1 base and the J gene lost 2 bases, with 15 bases spanning the gap. CDR3 amino acids: CASSLYTGLTQETQYF. The CDR3 DNA follows: TGCGCCAGCAGCTTGTATACGGGACTGACTCAAGAGACCCAGTACTTC.

This clone has more than one count but fewer than ten. The J gene is TRBJ1-1, the V gene TRBV6-2 or TRBV6-3, with TRBD1 matching 7 bases. The CDR3 sequence is 16 residues long. After removal of 2 bases from V and 5 bases from J, the junction contained 11 bases not matched to a gene. The V gene's germline CDR1 is MNHEY and CDR2 SVGEGT. The CDR3 sequence: CASSYPTTGWRTEAFF. The CDR3 bases are TGTGCCAGCAGTTACCCCACGACAGGGTGGAGGACTGAAGCTTTCTTT.

This rearrangement joins TRBV6-6 to TRBJ2-5; D perhaps matches TRBD2 (6 bases). CDR3 length equals 15 residues. From germline, CDR1 is MNHNY and CDR2 SVGAGI (reference sequence). Trimming removed 5 bases from V and 3 bases from J, with 16 bases in between. The chain's CDR3 is CASSLPGLKEETQYF. DNA for the CDR3: TGTGCCAGCAGTCTACCGGGACTCAAAGAAGAGACCCAGTACTTC.

The V and J genes are TRBV5-4 and TRBJ2-5; 8 positions agree with TRBD2. Germline CDR1 reads SGHNT; CDR2 reads YYREEE (reference sequence). V lost 4 bases and J lost 0; bases outside the gene matches: 11. The CDR3 covers 17 residues. The CDR3, as DNA: TGTGCCAGCAGCCGACCTGGACGGGAGGGTAACCAAGAGACCCAGTACTTC. Its protein is CASSRPGREGNQETQYF.

This clone turned up a few times. The CDR3 DNA reads TGTGCCAGCAGCTTCCCCGGGGGGAACACCATATATTTT. Amino acid sequence: CASSFPGGNTIYF. The V call is TRBV5-4, the J call TRBJ1-3; a possible D gene is TRBD1 (5 bases). From germline, CDR1 is SGHNT and CDR2 YYREEE (reference sequence). This CDR3 region has 13 residues. V gave up 2 bases and J gave up 7 bases, with 10 bases separating them.

The chain is built from TRBV27 and TRBJ2-1; the match to TRBD1 covers 9 bases. The V and J ends lost 1 base and 7 bases, in that order; junction bases with no gene match: 8. CDR1 is MNHEY and CDR2 is SMNVEV in the germline V gene (reference sequence). The CDR3 is 16 amino acids. CDR3 DNA: TGTGCCAGCAGTTTATGGGCACAGGGGGCACGGAATGAGCAGTTCTTC. Its translation: CASSLWAQGARNEQFF.

The J gene is TRBJ1-6, the V gene TRBV25-1, with TRBD1 matching 7 bases. The CDR3 loop spans 13 amino acids. Losses at the gene ends were 6 bases for V and 7 bases for J; bases not matched to a gene: 3. In germline, CDR1 is MGHDK, CDR2 SYGVNS. The CDR3 spells CASSRQGNSPLHF. In DNA, the CDR3 is TGTGCCAGCAGCAGACAGGGCAATTCACCCCTCCACTTT.

The rearrangement links TRBV29-1 to TRBJ2-1; 10 bases fit TRBD2. Per the germline V gene, CDR1 is SQVTM and CDR2 is ANQGSEA. The V and J ends lost 6 bases and 7 bases, in that order; junction bases with no gene match: 6. The CDR3 spans 13 residues. CDR3 region: CSVQAGGRNEQFF. CDR3 in DNA: TGCAGCGTCCAAGCGGGGGGGCGAAATGAGCAGTTCTTC.

This clone was found once. The chain employs TRBV2 and TRBJ2-7, with 10 nucleotides matching TRBD1. Germline loops: CDR1 SNHLY, CDR2 FYNNEI. The CDR3 contains 19 residues. The trim removed 2 bases at V and 2 bases at J, leaving 15 bases unmatched. CDR3: CASSEPRQPGQGTPYEQYF. The CDR3 nucleotides read TGTGCCAGCAGTGAACCCCGGCAGCCGGGACAGGGGACCCCCTACGAGCAGTACTTC.

The chain carries TRBV3-1 (or the pseudogene TRBV3-2) and TRBJ1-2; 7 nucleotides align to TRBD1. Trimming took 2 bases from V and 6 from J; bases not matched to a gene: 12. The CDR3 is 16 residues long. Germline V gene data show CDR1 as LGHDT and CDR2 as YNNKEL (reference sequence). The CDR3: CASSQWAPGQRNGYTF. The CDR3, as DNA: TGTGCCAGCAGCCAATGGGCCCCGGGACAGAGAAATGGCTACACCTTC.

The rearrangement joins TRBV4-2 to TRBJ2-1, with 13 bases identical to TRBD2. Germline V gene data show CDR1 as LGHNA and CDR2 as YNFKEQ. Trimming at V came to 0 bases and at J to 1 base, leaving 6 bases not matched to a gene. The CDR3 is 19 residues long. DNA of the CDR3: TGTGCCAGCAGCCAAGATCCGGGACTAGCGGGGTTTTCCTACAATGAGCAGTTCTTC. Translating it yields CASSQDPGLAGFSYNEQFF.

This clone appeared once. The rearrangement uses TRBV27 and TRBJ2-1; tentative D call: TRBD2 (7 bases). CDR1 is MNHEY, CDR2 SMNVEV, per germline (reference sequence). V was clipped by 6 bases and J by 7 bases, with 19 bases between them. This CDR3 is built from 15 residues. CDR3 region: CASSPGGPNYNEQFF. The CDR3 nucleotides read TGTGCCAGCAGCCCCGGGGGGCCAAATTATAATGAGCAGTTCTTC.

The genes are TRBV7-7 and TRBJ2-5; 10 positions agree with TRBD1. Unmatched junction bases numbered 5, after V lost 11 bases and J lost 5 bases. There are 12 residues in the CDR3. Germline V gene sequence: CDR1 SSHAT, CDR2 FNYEAQ (reference sequence). For the CDR3, the DNA is TGTGCCGCGGGGGGACAGGGGGAGACCCAGTACTTC. This codes for CAAGGQGETQYF. Filled out from reference TRBV7-7 and TRBJ2-5, the complete variable domain reads GAGVSQSPRYKVTKRGQDVTLRCDPISSHATLYWYQQALGQGPEFLTYFNYEAQPDKSGLPSDRFSAERPEGSISTLTIQRTEQRDSAMYRCAAGGQGETQYFGPGTRLLVL.

This clone was recorded once. This sequence joins TRBV18 and TRBJ2-7; D perhaps matches TRBD2 (6 bases). This CDR3 has 17 residues. Germline CDR1 is KGHSH and CDR2 is LQKENI. Trimming took 3 bases from V and 2 from J, leaving 20 bases between them. CDR3 bases: TGTGCCAGCTCACCCTTTGGAGGGCCAGGGATGCCCTACGAGCAGTACTTC. It encodes CASSPFGGPGMPYEQYF. Complete variable domain (other parts from reference TRBV18 and TRBJ2-7): NAGVMQNPRHLVRRRGQEARLRCSPMKGHSHVYWYRQLPEEGLKFMVYLQKENIIDESGMPKERFSAEFPKEGPSILRIQQVVRGDSAAYFCASSPFGGPGMPYEQYFGPGTRLTVT.